These T cell receptor beta chains were read from a single sample in a study of blood T cell repertoires in COVID-19. Using immunoSEQ multiplex PCR, the repertoire was profiled, and TCRdb retains in-frame clones only, with some absent. This table has under 200,000 clones, roughly 85% appearing once. The sequenced material came from peripheral blood. Every receptor here comes from a woman aged 60-75 years with COVID-19, enrolled during active disease. Both conserved end residues are part of each CDR3. Each record gives: D gene, V gene, J gene, clone size, CDR3 DNA, CDR3 protein. A D gene is named only where the DNA matches it firmly. Not every row has a clone size; where given, it reads once, few, many or a size class.

D: TRBD1
V: TRBV5-1
J: TRBJ1-1
size: .
DNA: TGCGCCAGCGGTTCGGGACAGGGGGCTTCGGGAACTGAAGCTTTCTTT
CDR3: CASGSGQGASGTEAFF

D: TRBD1
V: TRBV11-2
J: TRBJ1-6
size: .
DNA: TGTGCCAGCAGCCCTCCGGGACAGGGGAGTTCACCCCTCCACTTT
CDR3: CASSPPGQGSSPLHF

D: .
V: TRBV20-1
J: TRBJ2-7
size: .
DNA: TGCAGTGCCCCCAACCGGGGGGAGCAGTACTTC
CDR3: CSAPNRGEQYF

D: .
V: TRBV3-1/TRBV3-2
J: TRBJ1-1
size: .
DNA: TGTGCCAGCAGCCAAGAACAGGGGAACACTGAAGCTTTCTTT
CDR3: CASSQEQGNTEAFF

D: TRBD1
V: TRBV3-1/TRBV3-2
J: TRBJ2-6
size: .
DNA: TGTGCCAGCAGCCAAGGAAGGGACAGGGTTCTGACTTTC
CDR3: CASSQGRDRVLTF

D: .
V: TRBV19
J: TRBJ2-7
size: .
DNA: TGTGCCAGTAGATACGAGGGCGAGCAGTACTTC
CDR3: CASRYEGEQYF

D: .
V: TRBV7-2
J: TRBJ1-6
size: few
DNA: TGTGCCAGCAGCTTAGAACAGCTTAATTCACCCCTCCACTTT
CDR3: CASSLEQLNSPLHF

D: TRBD1
V: TRBV9
J: TRBJ1-1
size: .
DNA: TGTGCCAGCAGCGTAGGTCCGGACAGGGGAGCTTTCTTT
CDR3: CASSVGPDRGAFF

D: TRBD1
V: TRBV14
J: TRBJ1-3
size: .
DNA: TGTGCCAGCACGACAGGGCAGTTCCCTGGAAACACCATATATTTT
CDR3: CASTTGQFPGNTIYF

D: .
V: TRBV7-9
J: TRBJ1-2
size: .
DNA: TGTGCCAGCAGCATAGGAGAGTCTTCTCGAGGCTACACCTTC
CDR3: CASSIGESSRGYTF

D: TRBD1
V: TRBV19
J: TRBJ1-5
size: .
DNA: TGTGCCAGTAGTGCTCGGACAGGGGGCGTTGGCAATCAGCCCCAGCATTTT
CDR3: CASSARTGGVGNQPQHF

D: .
V: TRBV6-4
J: TRBJ2-1
size: .
DNA: TGTGCCAGCACTCTCCCGCGGACAGACTACAATGAGCAGTTCTTC
CDR3: CASTLPRTDYNEQFF

D: .
V: TRBV6-1
J: TRBJ1-3
size: few
DNA: TGTGCCAGCAGTGAAGCGACTCGACAGGTCTCTGGAAACACCATATATTTT
CDR3: CASSEATRQVSGNTIYF

D: .
V: TRBV5-1
J: TRBJ1-1
size: .
DNA: TGCGCCAGCAGCTTGCTTCAGGGGAACACTGAAGCTTTCTTT
CDR3: CASSLLQGNTEAFF

D: TRBD2
V: TRBV6-2/TRBV6-3
J: TRBJ2-7
size: few
DNA: TGTGCCAGCAGCCGGGTGGCGGGAGACTACGAGCAGTACTTC
CDR3: CASSRVAGDYEQYF

D: TRBD1
V: TRBV9
J: TRBJ1-1
size: once
DNA: TGTGCCAGCAGCTCGCAGGGGGCAGGGATGACTGAAGCTTTCTTT
CDR3: CASSSQGAGMTEAFF

D: .
V: TRBV27
J: TRBJ2-4
size: .
DNA: TGTGCCAGCAGCCCAGGGGGGAACATTCAGTACTTC
CDR3: CASSPGGNIQYF

D: TRBD1
V: TRBV2
J: TRBJ1-6
size: .
DNA: TGTGCCAGCACTAAGACTACAGGGGGCAATTCACCCCTCCACTTT
CDR3: CASTKTTGGNSPLHF

D: TRBD1
V: TRBV4-2
J: TRBJ1-5
size: .
DNA: TGTGCCAGCAGCCAAGAACAGGGGGCTGGACAGCCCCAGCATTTT
CDR3: CASSQEQGAGQPQHF

D: .
V: TRBV6-5
J: TRBJ1-1
size: .
DNA: TGTGCCAGCAGTCGAGTGCGGAACACTGAAGCTTTCTTT
CDR3: CASSRVRNTEAFF

D: TRBD1
V: TRBV5-8
J: TRBJ2-2
size: .
DNA: TGTGCCAGCAGCCCTCGGACAGGGAAAAACACCGGGGAGCTGTTTTTT
CDR3: CASSPRTGKNTGELFF

D: .
V: TRBV3-1/TRBV3-2
J: TRBJ1-2
size: few
DNA: TGTGCCAGCAGCCCACTCACTAACTATGGCTACACCTTC
CDR3: CASSPLTNYGYTF

D: TRBD1
V: TRBV7-7
J: TRBJ2-2
size: .
DNA: TGTGCCAGCAGCTTAGAACCGCCCGGGACAGGGGGCATCACCGGGGAGCTGTTTTTT
CDR3: CASSLEPPGTGGITGELFF

D: .
V: TRBV5-1
J: TRBJ2-6
size: .
DNA: TGCGCCAGCAGCTGGGACATCCGGACTGGGGCCAACGTCCTGACTTTC
CDR3: CASSWDIRTGANVLTF

D: TRBD1
V: TRBV6-1
J: TRBJ2-1
size: .
DNA: TGTGCCAGCAGTGAGGGACAGCCCCGACCCCAGCAGTTCTTC
CDR3: CASSEGQPRPQQFF

D: TRBD2
V: TRBV7-9
J: TRBJ2-3
size: .
DNA: TGTGCCAGCAGCTTGGGGGGAGCGGGGGTCACAGATACGCAGTATTTT
CDR3: CASSLGGAGVTDTQYF

D: .
V: TRBV6-5
J: TRBJ1-2
size: .
DNA: TGTGCCAGCAGTACGGGTCTAAACTATGGCTACACCTTC
CDR3: CASSTGLNYGYTF

D: .
V: TRBV11-1
J: TRBJ2-4
size: .
DNA: TGTGCCAGCAGCTTAGAGAGGGCTTCAGCCAAAAACATTCAGTACTTC
CDR3: CASSLERASAKNIQYF

D: .
V: TRBV9
J: TRBJ1-1
size: .
DNA: TGTGCCAGCAGCGCCAAACGGACAGACCCGAACACTGAAGCTTTCTTT
CDR3: CASSAKRTDPNTEAFF

D: .
V: TRBV7-3
J: TRBJ2-1
size: .
DNA: TGTGCCAGCAGCTTAACACGGGTGGAGCAGTTCTTC
CDR3: CASSLTRVEQFF